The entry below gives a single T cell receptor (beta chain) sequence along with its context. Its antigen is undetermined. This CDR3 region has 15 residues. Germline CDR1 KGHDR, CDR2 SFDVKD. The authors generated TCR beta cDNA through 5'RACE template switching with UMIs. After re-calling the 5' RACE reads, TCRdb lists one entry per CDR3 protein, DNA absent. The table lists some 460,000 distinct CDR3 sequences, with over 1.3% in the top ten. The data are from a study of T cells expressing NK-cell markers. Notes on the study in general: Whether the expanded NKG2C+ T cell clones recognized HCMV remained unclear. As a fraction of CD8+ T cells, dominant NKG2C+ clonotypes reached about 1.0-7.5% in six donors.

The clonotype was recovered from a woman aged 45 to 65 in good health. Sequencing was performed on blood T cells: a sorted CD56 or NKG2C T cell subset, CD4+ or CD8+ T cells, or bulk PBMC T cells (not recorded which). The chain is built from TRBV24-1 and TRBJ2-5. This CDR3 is CATSVMGRLQETQYF.